These 11 T cell receptor beta chains originate from one sample sequenced in a study of human CD8 memory T cell subsets. Preparation of the TCR beta libraries relied on UMI-labeled 5' RACE. TCRdb reprocessed the 5' RACE reads; each CDR3 protein has one entry and no DNA is given. The sample's table shows about 6,700 distinct CDR3 sequences. TPEX cells were CCR7+ PD-1+ TIGIT+ early memory CD8+ T cells with exhausted-like traits. Input material: CD8+ T cells from PBMCs. Receptors were obtained from a human donor in good health.

V usage is TRBV6-6 and J usage is TRBJ2-5. Germline V gene data show CDR1 as MNHNY and CDR2 as SVGAGI (reference sequence). The CDR3 is 11 residues long. This CDR3 reads CASSNTWSQYF.

By frequency, this clonotype is medium-sized. The V and J genes are TRBV2 and TRBJ2-5. CDR1 is SNHLY, CDR2 FYNNEI, per germline. The CDR3 loop spans 13 amino acids. CDR3 protein: CASCIGIQETQYF.

The rearrangement uses TRBV7-3 and TRBJ2-2. This CDR3 has 13 residues. The germline CDR1 and CDR2 sequences are SGHTA and FQGTGA. This CDR3 is CASSLMVSGELFF.

This clonotype ranks as medium-sized in terms of frequency. The chain couples TRBV6-2 or TRBV6-3 to TRBJ1-5. CDR1 is MNHEY, CDR2 SVGEGT, per germline. This CDR3 comprises 13 residues. CDR3 sequence: CASSLEAIQPQHF.

The chain couples TRBV28 to TRBJ2-3. The V gene's germline CDR1 is MDHEN and CDR2 SYDVKM. The CDR3 loop spans 12 amino acids. CDR3 region: CASRTNTDTQYF. Full variable domain (outside the CDR3, taken from reference TRBV28 and TRBJ2-3): DVKVTQSSRYLVKRTGEKVFLECVQDMDHENMFWYRQDPGLGLRLIYFSYDVKMKEKGDIPEGYSVSREKKERFSLILESASTNQTSMYLCASRTNTDTQYFGPGTRLTVL.

Judged by frequency, this clonotype is large. This chain uses TRBV4-2 with TRBJ2-2; TCRdb's D gene call, TRBD2, goes unchecked for lack of DNA. This CDR3 spans 18 amino acids. Germline loops: CDR1 LGHNA, CDR2 YNFKEQ. CDR3: CASSQVSGSENPTGELFF.

The chain joins TRBV19 to TRBJ2-5. Germline loops: CDR1 LNHDA, CDR2 SQIVND (reference sequence). The length of the CDR3 is 15 residues. CDR3: CASSIFPTPQETQYF.

The chain uses TRBV27 and TRBJ2-1; the D call of TRBD1 rests on TCRdb alone, since no DNA is present to check it. This CDR3 has 12 amino acids. CDR1 is MNHEY and CDR2 is SMNVEV in the germline V gene (reference sequence). CDR3 region: CASRGGGNEQFF.

Frequency places this clonotype as medium-sized. This chain uses TRBV19 with TRBJ1-2. CDR1 is LNHDA and CDR2 is SQIVND in the germline V gene (reference sequence). There are 12 residues in the CDR3. CDR3 protein: CASSFGNYGYTF.

The J gene is TRBJ1-2, the V gene TRBV7-9. This CDR3 has 13 amino acids. Germline V gives CDR1 SEHNR, CDR2 FQNEAQ (reference sequence). CDR3 in amino acids: CASSQGGGYGYTF.

J is TRBJ2-6 and V is TRBV7-3. Per the germline V gene, CDR1 is SGHTA and CDR2 is FQGTGA. The CDR3 consists of 14 residues. The CDR3: CASSPQSGANVLTF.